This T cell receptor (beta chain) appears in the sequencing data of a study of PD-L1 blockade in urothelial cancer. Study-wide context: Atezolizumab 1,200 mg was given intravenously every 3 weeks, starting 2014. Patients with male sex and bladder-origin urothelial cancer accounted for most of the roughly 30 enrolled. Patients previously received 0 to 3 chemotherapy regimens. Blood analysis took place 3 weeks (second dose) and 6 weeks after treatment start.

Trimming cost V 6 bases and J 1 base, with 12 bases left between them. The CDR3 has 14 amino acids. Per the germline V gene, CDR1 is SEHNR and CDR2 is FQNEAQ (reference sequence). Clones were sequenced by immunoSEQ multiplex PCR, and TCRdb holds only the in-frame ones, with some missing. The sample consists of approximately 50,000 clones, around four fifths of them appearing once. As to time point: pretreatment peripheral blood. This clonotype originated in a man aged 50-60 years with urothelial cancer. The sample was PBMCs, taken around atezolizumab (anti-PD-L1) treatment. The J gene is TRBJ2-5, the V gene TRBV7-9; D possibly corresponds to TRBD2 (7 bases). The CDR3: CASRRGASQETQYF. The CDR3 DNA is TGTGCCAGCAGACGGGGGGCCAGCCAAGAGACCCAGTACTTC.